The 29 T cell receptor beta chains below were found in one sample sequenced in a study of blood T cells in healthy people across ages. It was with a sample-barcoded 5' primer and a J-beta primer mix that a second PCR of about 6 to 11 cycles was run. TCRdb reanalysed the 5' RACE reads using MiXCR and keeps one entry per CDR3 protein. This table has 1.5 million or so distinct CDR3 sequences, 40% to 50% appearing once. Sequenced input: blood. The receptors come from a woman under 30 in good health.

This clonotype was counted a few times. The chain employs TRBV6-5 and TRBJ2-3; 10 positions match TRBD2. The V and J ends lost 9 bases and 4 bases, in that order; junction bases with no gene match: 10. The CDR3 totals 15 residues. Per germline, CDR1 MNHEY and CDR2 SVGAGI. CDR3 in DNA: TGTGCCAGTAGGCTAGCGGGAGTTCGGGCAGATACGCAGTATTTT. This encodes CASRLAGVRADTQYF.

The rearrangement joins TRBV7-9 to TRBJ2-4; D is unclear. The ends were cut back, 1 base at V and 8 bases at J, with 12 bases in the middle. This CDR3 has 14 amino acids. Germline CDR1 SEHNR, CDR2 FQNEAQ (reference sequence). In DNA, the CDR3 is TGTGCCAGCAGCTTAGGGACCATGGTGGACATTCAGTACTTC. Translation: CASSLGTMVDIQYF.

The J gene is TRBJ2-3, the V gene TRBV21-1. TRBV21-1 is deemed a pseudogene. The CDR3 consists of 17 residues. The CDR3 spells CASSKVTGISSTDTQYF. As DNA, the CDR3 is TGTGCCAGCAGCAAGGTAACTGGGATTTCTAGCACAGATACGCAGTATTTT.

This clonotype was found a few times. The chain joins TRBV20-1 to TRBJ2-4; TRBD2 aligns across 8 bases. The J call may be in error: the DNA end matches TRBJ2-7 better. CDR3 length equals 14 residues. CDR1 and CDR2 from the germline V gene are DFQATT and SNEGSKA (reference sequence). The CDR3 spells CSVQGGGRINEQYF. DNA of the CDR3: TGCAGTGTCCAGGGCGGCGGGAGGATTAACGAGCAGTACTTC.

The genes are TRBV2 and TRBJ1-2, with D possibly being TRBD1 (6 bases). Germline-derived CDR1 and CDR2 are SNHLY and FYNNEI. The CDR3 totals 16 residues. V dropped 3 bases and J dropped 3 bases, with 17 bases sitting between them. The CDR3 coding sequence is TGTGCCAGCAGTGAGGGTGGACAGCGGATCTACTATGGCTACACCTTC. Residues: CASSEGGQRIYYGYTF.

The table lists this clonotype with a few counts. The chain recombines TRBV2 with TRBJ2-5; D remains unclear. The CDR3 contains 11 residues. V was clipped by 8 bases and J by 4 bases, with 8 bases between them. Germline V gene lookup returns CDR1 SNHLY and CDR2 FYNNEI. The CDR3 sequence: CASEILETQYF. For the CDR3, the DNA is TGTGCCAGCGAGATCCTAGAGACCCAGTACTTC.

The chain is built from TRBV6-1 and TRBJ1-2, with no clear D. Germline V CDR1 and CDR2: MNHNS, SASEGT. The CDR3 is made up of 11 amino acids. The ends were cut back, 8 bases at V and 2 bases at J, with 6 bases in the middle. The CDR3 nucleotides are TGTGCCAGCCTCGAGAACTATGGCTACACCTTC. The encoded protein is CASLENYGYTF.

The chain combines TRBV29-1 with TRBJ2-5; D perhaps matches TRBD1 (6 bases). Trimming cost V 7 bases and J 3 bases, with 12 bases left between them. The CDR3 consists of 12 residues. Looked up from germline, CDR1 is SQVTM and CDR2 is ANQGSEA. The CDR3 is CSEVQGEETQYF. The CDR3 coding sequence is TGCAGCGAGGTACAGGGTGAAGAGACCCAGTACTTC.

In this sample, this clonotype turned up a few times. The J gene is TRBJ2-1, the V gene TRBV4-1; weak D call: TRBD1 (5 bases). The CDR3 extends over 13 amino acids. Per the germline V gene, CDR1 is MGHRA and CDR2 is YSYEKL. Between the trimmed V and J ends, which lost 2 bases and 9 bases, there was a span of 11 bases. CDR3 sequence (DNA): TGCGCCAGCAGCCAAAAAATAGGGGTTGAGCAGTTCTTC. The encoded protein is CASSQKIGVEQFF.

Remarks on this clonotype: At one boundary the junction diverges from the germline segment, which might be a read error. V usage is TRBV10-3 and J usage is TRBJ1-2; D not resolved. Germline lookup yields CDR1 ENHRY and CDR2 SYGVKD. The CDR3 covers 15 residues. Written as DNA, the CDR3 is TGTGCCGTCAGGAATAATCTCATCGGAGAATGTGGCTACACCTTC. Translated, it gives CAVRNNLIGECGYTF.

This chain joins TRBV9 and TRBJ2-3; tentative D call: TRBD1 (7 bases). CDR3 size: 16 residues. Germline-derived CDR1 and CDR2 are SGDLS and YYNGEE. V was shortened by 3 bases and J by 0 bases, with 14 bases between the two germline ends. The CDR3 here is CASSATGAGSTDTQYF. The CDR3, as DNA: TGTGCCAGCAGCGCAACAGGGGCGGGAAGCACAGATACGCAGTATTTT.

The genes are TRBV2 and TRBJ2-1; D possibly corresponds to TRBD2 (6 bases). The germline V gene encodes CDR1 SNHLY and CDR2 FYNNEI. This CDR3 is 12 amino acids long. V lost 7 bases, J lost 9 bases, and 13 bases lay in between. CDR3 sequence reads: CASTAEGGEQFF. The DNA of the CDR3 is TGTGCCAGCACCGCGGAGGGAGGTGAGCAGTTCTTC.

The CDR3 DNA sequence: TGTGCCAGCAGCCACCCGGACCAATGGGGGAATGAGCAGTTCTTC. This gives the protein CASSHPDQWGNEQFF. V usage is TRBV11-2 and J usage is TRBJ2-1; D tentatively reads TRBD1 or TRBD2 (5 bases each). Germline V gene sequence: CDR1 SGHAT, CDR2 FQNNGV. This CDR3 is built from 15 residues. With 5 bases removed from V and 7 bases from J, the gap between germline ends came to 18 bases.

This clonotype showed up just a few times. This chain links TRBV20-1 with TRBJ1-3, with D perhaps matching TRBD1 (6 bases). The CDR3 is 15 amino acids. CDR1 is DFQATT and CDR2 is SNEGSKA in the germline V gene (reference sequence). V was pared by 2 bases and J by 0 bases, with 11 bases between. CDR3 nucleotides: TGCAGTGCTAGACCTGACAGGCCCTCTGGAAACACCATATATTTT. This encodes CSARPDRPSGNTIYF.

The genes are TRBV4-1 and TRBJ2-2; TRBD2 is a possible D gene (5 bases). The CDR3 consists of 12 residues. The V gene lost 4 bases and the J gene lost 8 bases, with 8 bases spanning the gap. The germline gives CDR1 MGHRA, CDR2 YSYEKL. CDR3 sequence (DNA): TGCGCCAGCAGCCTTAGCGTTGGGGAGCTGTTTTTT. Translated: CASSLSVGELFF.

In DNA form, the CDR3 reads TGTGCCAGCAGTTACTCGAGCGGGACCTCCTCCTACGAGCAGTACTTC. Translation gives CASSYSSGTSSYEQYF. The J gene is TRBJ2-7, the V gene TRBV6-2 or TRBV6-3; the match to TRBD2 covers 7 bases. Trimming removed 0 bases from V and 0 bases from J; junction bases left unmatched: 5. This CDR3 is built from 16 residues. Germline CDR1 MNHEY, CDR2 SVGEGT.

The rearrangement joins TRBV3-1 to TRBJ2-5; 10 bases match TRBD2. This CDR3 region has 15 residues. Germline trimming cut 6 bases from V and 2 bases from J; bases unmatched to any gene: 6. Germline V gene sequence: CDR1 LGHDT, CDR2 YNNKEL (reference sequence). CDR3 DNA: TGTGCCAGCAGACCTAGCGGGGGTAAACAAGAGACCCAGTACTTC. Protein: CASRPSGGKQETQYF.

CDR3 sequence (DNA): TGTGCCAGCCTACTAGCACCACGCACAGATACGCAGTATTTT. Its translation: CASLLAPRTDTQYF. The gene calls are TRBV2 and TRBJ2-3, with D possibly being TRBD2 (6 bases). The V end lost 8 bases, the J end lost 1 base, and 13 bases lay between the germline ends. This CDR3 comprises 14 residues. Looked up from germline, CDR1 is SNHLY and CDR2 is FYNNEI.

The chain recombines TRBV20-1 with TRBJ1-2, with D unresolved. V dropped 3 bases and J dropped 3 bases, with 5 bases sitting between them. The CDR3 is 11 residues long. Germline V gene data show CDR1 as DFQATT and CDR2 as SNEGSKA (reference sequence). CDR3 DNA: TGCAGTGCTAGGAGCGACTATGGCTACACCTTC. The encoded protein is CSARSDYGYTF.

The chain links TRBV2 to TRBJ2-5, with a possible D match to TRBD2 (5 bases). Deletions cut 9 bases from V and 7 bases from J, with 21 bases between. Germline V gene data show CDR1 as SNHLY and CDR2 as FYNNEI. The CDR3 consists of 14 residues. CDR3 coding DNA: TGTGCCAGTCTCTTTAATAACCCCGAGGGGACCCAGTACTTC. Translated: CASLFNNPEGTQYF.

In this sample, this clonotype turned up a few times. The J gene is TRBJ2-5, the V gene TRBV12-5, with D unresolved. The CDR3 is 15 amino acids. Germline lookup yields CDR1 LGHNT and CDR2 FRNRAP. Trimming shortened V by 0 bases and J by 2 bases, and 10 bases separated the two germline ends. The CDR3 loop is CASGLVPAEQETQYF. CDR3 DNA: TGTGCTAGTGGTTTGGTACCGGCAGAGCAAGAGACCCAGTACTTC.

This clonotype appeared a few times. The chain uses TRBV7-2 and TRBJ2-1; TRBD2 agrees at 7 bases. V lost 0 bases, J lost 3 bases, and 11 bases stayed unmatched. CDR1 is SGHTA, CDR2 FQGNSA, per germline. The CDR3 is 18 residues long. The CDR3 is CASSLAAPLARVYNEQFF. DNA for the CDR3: TGTGCCAGCAGCTTAGCGGCCCCACTAGCGAGGGTCTACAATGAGCAGTTCTTC.

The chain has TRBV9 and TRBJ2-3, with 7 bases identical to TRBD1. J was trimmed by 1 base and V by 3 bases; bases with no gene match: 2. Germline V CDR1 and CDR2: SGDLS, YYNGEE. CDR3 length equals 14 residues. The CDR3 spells CASSEGARTDTQYF. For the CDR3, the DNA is TGTGCCAGCAGCGAGGGGGCCCGCACAGATACGCAGTATTTT.

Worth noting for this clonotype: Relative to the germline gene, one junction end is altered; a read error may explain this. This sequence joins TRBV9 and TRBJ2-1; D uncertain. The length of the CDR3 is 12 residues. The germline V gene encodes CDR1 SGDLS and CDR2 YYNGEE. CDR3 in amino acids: CASSVDDKEQFF. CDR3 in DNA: TGTGCCAGCAGCGTAGACGACAAGGAGCAGTTCTTC.

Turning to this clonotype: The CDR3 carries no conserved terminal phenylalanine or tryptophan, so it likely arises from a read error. DNA for the CDR3: TGTGCCAGCAGTCCCCCGCTCGTCGGCAAAAACATTCAGTACTAC. Translated, it gives CASSPPLVGKNIQYY. This sequence joins TRBV28 and TRBJ2-4; D gene ambiguous. CDR1 is MDHEN, CDR2 SYDVKM, per germline. The V end was cut by 5 bases, the J end by 3 bases, with 14 bases between. The CDR3 has 15 residues.

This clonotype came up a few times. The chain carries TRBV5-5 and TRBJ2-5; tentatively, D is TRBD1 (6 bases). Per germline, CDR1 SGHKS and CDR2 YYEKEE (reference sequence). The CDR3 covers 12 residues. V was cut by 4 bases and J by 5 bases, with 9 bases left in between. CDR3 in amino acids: CASSRQAETQYF. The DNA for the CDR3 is TGTGCCAGCAGCAGACAGGCGGAGACCCAGTACTTC.

The DNA of the CDR3 is TGCAGTGCTACTAAAAGCGGGGGGTCCTACAATGAGCAGTTCTTC. Its translation is CSATKSGGSYNEQFF. The chain is built from TRBV20-1 and TRBJ2-1; 9 nucleotides line up with TRBD2. J was trimmed by 1 base and V by 4 bases; bases with no gene match: 5. Germline V gene lookup returns CDR1 DFQATT and CDR2 SNEGSKA (reference sequence). The CDR3 is made up of 15 amino acids.

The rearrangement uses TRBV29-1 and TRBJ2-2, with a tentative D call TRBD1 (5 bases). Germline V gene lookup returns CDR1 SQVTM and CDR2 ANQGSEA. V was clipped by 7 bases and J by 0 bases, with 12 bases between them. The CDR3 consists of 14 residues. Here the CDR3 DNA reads TGCAGCGGCCGACAGAGCTCGAACACCGGGGAGCTGTTTTTT. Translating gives CSGRQSSNTGELFF.

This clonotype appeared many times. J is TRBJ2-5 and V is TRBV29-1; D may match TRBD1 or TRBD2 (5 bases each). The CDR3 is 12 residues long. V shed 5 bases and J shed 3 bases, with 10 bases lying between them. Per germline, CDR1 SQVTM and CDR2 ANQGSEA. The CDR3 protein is CSVSGQEETQYF. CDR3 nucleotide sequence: TGCAGCGTTTCGGGGCAGGAAGAGACCCAGTACTTC.